The 21 T cell receptor beta chains reported below all come from one sample, sequenced in a study of regulatory T cells in long-lasting Graves disease. Time point defined: persistent/refractory GD, antithyroid drugs over 5 years with positive TRAb. Making the TCR library involved RNA that had been extracted from PBMCs. Construction of TCR beta libraries relied on iRepertoire HTBI primers and on Arm-PCR targeting CDR3 regions. TCRdb redid the calling of the multiplex PCR reads with MiXCR, one entry per CDR3 protein. This table has 360,000 or so distinct CDR3 sequences, approximately 25% appearing once. The sequencing here drew on peripheral blood mononuclear cells (PBMCs), taken when the disease was refractory, from a patient treated with antithyroid drugs. The receptors come from a woman aged 35 to 49 with Graves disease.

This clonotype was counted only a few times. The chain couples TRBV9 to TRBJ1-2; TRBD1 is a possible D gene (5 bases). CDR3 length: 14 amino acids. CDR1 and CDR2 from the germline V gene are SGDLS and YYNGEE. V was cut by 3 bases and J by 0 bases, with 9 bases left in between. The CDR3 DNA follows: TGTGCCAGCAGCGGGACAACATCTAACTATGGCTACACCTTC. It translates to CASSGTTSNYGYTF.

This clonotype was found a few times. V is TRBV6-2 or TRBV6-3 and J is TRBJ2-1, with unresolved D. The V and J ends lost 0 bases and 0 bases respectively, with 18 bases between them. This CDR3 region has 19 residues. Germline CDR1 and CDR2: MNHEY and SVGEGT. Here the CDR3 reads CASSYSSAGLTGSYNEQFF. Written as DNA, the CDR3 is TGTGCCAGCAGTTACTCGTCGGCAGGTCTCACGGGCTCCTACAATGAGCAGTTCTTC.

The sample holds many counts of this clonotype. The V and J genes are TRBV2 and TRBJ2-7; the D is unclear. This CDR3 has 13 residues. Germline V lookup: CDR1 SNHLY, CDR2 FYNNEI. V gave up 3 bases and J gave up 3 bases, with 9 bases separating them. This CDR3 is CASSDSTVYEQYF. CDR3 DNA: TGTGCCAGCAGTGACTCAACAGTCTACGAGCAGTACTTC.

The chain couples TRBV5-4 to TRBJ2-2, with 11 bases fitting TRBD2. The V gene end was trimmed by 2 bases and the J gene end by 6 bases; junction bases not matched to a gene: 3. CDR3 size: 15 residues. Germline CDR1 reads SGHNT; CDR2 reads YYREEE (reference sequence). The CDR3 here is CASSFLAGGPGELFF. The CDR3 DNA reads as TGTGCCAGCAGCTTCCTAGCGGGAGGCCCCGGGGAGCTGTTTTTT.

The chain links TRBV3-1 to TRBJ1-4; D not resolved. Germline V gene lookup returns CDR1 LGHDT and CDR2 YNNKEL (reference sequence). This CDR3 comprises 16 residues. V was clipped by 0 bases and J by 7 bases, with 15 bases between them. CDR3 residues: CASSQDITQIGEKLFF. The CDR3 coding sequence is TGTGCCAGCAGCCAAGATATAACACAGATCGGTGAAAAACTGTTTTTT.

This clonotype has a handful of counts. V is TRBV15 and J is TRBJ2-6; D not certain. This CDR3 region has 15 residues. Germline V lookup: CDR1 LNHNV, CDR2 YYDKDF (reference sequence). V was pared by 0 bases and J by 0 bases, with 3 bases between. The CDR3 here is CATSRDNSGANVLTF. For the CDR3, the DNA is TGTGCCACCAGCAGAGACAACTCTGGGGCCAACGTCCTGACTTTC.

The chain has TRBV15 and TRBJ2-5, with 9 positions matching TRBD2. This CDR3 comprises 16 residues. V lost 4 bases and J lost 1; bases outside the gene matches: 7. Germline-derived CDR1 and CDR2 are LNHNV and YYDKDF (reference sequence). In DNA form, the CDR3 reads TGTGCCACCAGCATCATGGCGGGAGGGCCCCAAGAGACCCAGTACTTC. Its translation is CATSIMAGGPQETQYF.

This clonotype was found many times. This chain uses TRBV7-2 with TRBJ2-5, with 12 bases that match TRBD2. Looked up from germline, CDR1 is SGHTA and CDR2 is FQGNSA. CDR3 length: 18 amino acids. V lost 4 bases, J lost 1 base, and 10 bases stayed unmatched. CDR3 sequence: CASSSPRLAGVPQETQYF. CDR3 in DNA: TGTGCCAGCAGCTCCCCACGACTAGCGGGGGTTCCCCAAGAGACCCAGTACTTC.

Many counts were recorded for this clonotype. The chain uses TRBV10-3 and TRBJ1-5; 7 nucleotides align to TRBD1. Germline loops: CDR1 ENHRY, CDR2 SYGVKD. The CDR3 has 12 residues. V trimming: 8 bases; J trimming: 6 bases; junction bases outside the gene matches: 4. CDR3 sequence (DNA): TGTGCCATCCAGGGGGAGGGTCAGCCCCAGCATTTT. Residues: CAIQGEGQPQHF.

This clonotype was recorded many times. The V call is TRBV28, the J call TRBJ1-6, with D tentatively TRBD1 (5 bases). Trimming stripped 5 bases from V and 9 bases from J, with 8 bases between. CDR1 is MDHEN, CDR2 SYDVKM, per germline. There are 12 residues in the CDR3. The CDR3 region is CASSPGISPLHF. CDR3 DNA sequence: TGTGCCAGCAGTCCAGGGATTTCACCCCTCCACTTT.

This clonotype was seen many times. The chain combines TRBV20-1 with TRBJ1-2; TRBD1 might be the D (6 bases). CDR3 length: 11 amino acids. From germline, CDR1 is DFQATT and CDR2 SNEGSKA (reference sequence). CDR3 sequence reads: CRGGGDYGYTF. The CDR3, as DNA: TGCAGGGGCGGGGGCGACTATGGCTACACCTTC.

This clonotype was found a few times. This chain connects TRBV14 to TRBJ2-4, with no clear D. Germline-derived CDR1 and CDR2 are SGHDN and FVKESK. This CDR3 region has 14 residues. V was clipped by 1 base and J by 5 bases, with 9 bases between them. Here the CDR3 DNA reads TGTGCCAGCAGCCAAGGGGCCCTGGAAAACATTCAGTACTTC. Translating it yields CASSQGALENIQYF.

Only a few counts were recorded for this clonotype. This chain links TRBV11-2 with TRBJ2-2, with TRBD2 identical over 7 bases. The CDR3 consists of 14 residues. CDR1 and CDR2 (germline): SGHAT, FQNNGV. The junction had 4 bases not matched to a gene; V was cut back by 5 bases and J by 4 bases. The CDR3 loop reads CASSTGGGTGELFF. CDR3 DNA: TGTGCCAGCAGCACGGGCGGGGGCACCGGGGAGCTGTTTTTT. The full variable domain, rest sourced from reference TRBV11-2 and TRBJ2-2, is EAGVAQSPRYKIIEKRQSVAFWCNPISGHATLYWYQQILGQGPKLLIQFQNNGVVDDSQLPKDRFSAERLKGVDSTLKIQPAKLEDSAVYLCASSTGGGTGELFFGEGSRLTVL.

This clonotype was recorded at least ten times. J is TRBJ2-7 and V is TRBV12-3 or TRBV12-4; D possibly corresponds to TRBD1 (7 bases). There are 15 residues in the CDR3. The ends were cut back, 6 bases at V and 2 bases at J, with 17 bases in the middle. The CDR3 spells CASSQRAGQTYEQYF. CDR3 coding DNA: TGTGCCAGCAGCCAGAGGGCGGGACAGACCTACGAGCAGTACTTC.

This clonotype was observed a few times. The chain employs TRBV20-1 and TRBJ2-7; 7 positions agree with TRBD2. The CDR3 contains 14 residues. V was clipped by 3 bases and J by 2 bases; unmatched bases: 7. Germline-derived CDR1 and CDR2 are DFQATT and SNEGSKA (reference sequence). CDR3 in DNA: TGCAGTGCTAGCCCGGCTAGCGGTCCCTACGAGCAGTACTTC. This gives the protein CSASPASGPYEQYF.

At least ten counts were recorded for this clonotype. The chain combines TRBV28 with TRBJ2-2; 10 nucleotides agree with TRBD1. V lost 3 bases and J lost 4; bases outside the gene matches: 2. The CDR3 extends over 15 amino acids. Per the germline V gene, CDR1 is MDHEN and CDR2 is SYDVKM. The CDR3 DNA sequence: TGTGCCAGCAGTTTCTGGGACAGGGGCACCGGGGAGCTGTTTTTT. Translation gives CASSFWDRGTGELFF.

This clonotype has only a few counts. The chain couples TRBV13 to TRBJ2-5; D is undetermined. With 4 bases removed from V and 4 bases from J, the gap between germline ends came to 16 bases. CDR1 PRHDT and CDR2 FYEKMQ come from the germline V gene (reference sequence). This CDR3 contains 15 residues. The CDR3 DNA reads TGTGCCAGCAGCTCCCGAGAAAAAACAAGAGAGACCCAGTACTTC. Its protein product is CASSSREKTRETQYF.

This clonotype has ten or more counts. This rearrangement joins TRBV7-2 to TRBJ2-5; weak D call: TRBD2 (5 bases). From germline, CDR1 is SGHTA and CDR2 FQGNSA. V lost 5 bases, J lost 5 bases, and 12 bases lay in between. The CDR3 totals 13 residues. The CDR3: CASSEDPGETQYF. The DNA of the CDR3 is TGTGCCAGCAGCGAGGACCCGGGGGAGACCCAGTACTTC.

This clonotype was counted ten times or more. This chain uses TRBV20-1 with TRBJ2-7; TRBD2 agrees at 7 bases. Germline CDR1 and CDR2: DFQATT and SNEGSKA (reference sequence). The CDR3 sequence is 14 residues long. The J segment lost 2 bases and the V segment lost 0 bases, leaving 4 bases of the junction unmatched. The CDR3 here is CSARDTREPYEQYF. Here the CDR3 DNA reads TGCAGTGCTAGAGATACGCGGGAGCCCTACGAGCAGTACTTC.

In its sample, this clonotype was seen many times. The chain joins TRBV20-1 to TRBJ1-1; TRBD1 might be the D (6 bases). This CDR3 spans 14 amino acids. V was pared by 3 bases and J by 3 bases, with 14 bases between. Germline assignment: CDR1 DFQATT and CDR2 SNEGSKA (reference sequence). The CDR3 spells CSASNTGPDTEAFF. CDR3 sequence (DNA): TGCAGTGCTAGCAATACAGGGCCGGACACTGAAGCTTTCTTT.

This clonotype was counted only a few times. The chain joins TRBV10-3 to TRBJ1-5, with 8 bases aligning to TRBD1. Germline lookup yields CDR1 ENHRY and CDR2 SYGVKD. The trim removed 10 bases at V and 3 bases at J, leaving 14 bases unmatched. The CDR3 runs 16 residues. CDR3 residues: CATKGGGDRTNQPQHF. The DNA for the CDR3 is TGTGCCACTAAGGGGGGGGGGGACAGGACCAATCAGCCCCAGCATTTT.